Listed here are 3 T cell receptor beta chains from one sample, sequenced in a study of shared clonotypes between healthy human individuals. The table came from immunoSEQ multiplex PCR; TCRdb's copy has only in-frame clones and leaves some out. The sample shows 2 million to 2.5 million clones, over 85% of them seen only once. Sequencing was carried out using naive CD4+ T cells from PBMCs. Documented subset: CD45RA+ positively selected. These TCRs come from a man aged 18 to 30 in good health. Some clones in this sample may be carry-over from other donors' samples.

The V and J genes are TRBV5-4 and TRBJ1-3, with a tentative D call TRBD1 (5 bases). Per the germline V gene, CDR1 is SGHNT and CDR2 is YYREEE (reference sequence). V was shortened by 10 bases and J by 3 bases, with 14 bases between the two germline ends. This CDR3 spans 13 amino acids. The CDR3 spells CAAVEGNGNTIYF. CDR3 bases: TGTGCCGCCGTGGAGGGGAATGGAAACACCATATATTTT.

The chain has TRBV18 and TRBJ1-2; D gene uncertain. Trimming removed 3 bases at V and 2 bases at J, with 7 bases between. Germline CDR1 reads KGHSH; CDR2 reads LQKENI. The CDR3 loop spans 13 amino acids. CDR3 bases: TGTGCCAGCTCACCCGGGATAAACTATGGCTACACCTTC. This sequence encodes CASSPGINYGYTF.

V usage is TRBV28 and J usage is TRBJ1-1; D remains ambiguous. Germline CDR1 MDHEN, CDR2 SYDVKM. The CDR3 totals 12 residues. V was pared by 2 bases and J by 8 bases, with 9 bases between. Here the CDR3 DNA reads TGTGCCAGCAGTTTAAGTAGTCGAGAAGCTTTCTTT. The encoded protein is CASSLSSREAFF.